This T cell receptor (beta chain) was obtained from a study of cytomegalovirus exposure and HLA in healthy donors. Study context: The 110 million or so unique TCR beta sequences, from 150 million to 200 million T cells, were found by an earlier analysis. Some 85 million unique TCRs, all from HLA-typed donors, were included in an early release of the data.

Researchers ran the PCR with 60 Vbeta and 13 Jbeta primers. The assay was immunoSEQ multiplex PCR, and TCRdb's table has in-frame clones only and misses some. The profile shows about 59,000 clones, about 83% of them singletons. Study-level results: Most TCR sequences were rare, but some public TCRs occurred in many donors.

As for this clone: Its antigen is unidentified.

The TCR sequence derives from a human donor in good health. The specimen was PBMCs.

DNA of the CDR3: TGTGCCAGCAGCTGGACTCGAGAGACCCAGTACTTC. Its protein product is CASSWTRETQYF. The rearrangement joins TRBV7-2 to TRBJ2-5, with TRBD2 as a possible D gene (5 bases). The CDR3 has 12 residues. The V end lost 4 bases, the J end lost 4 bases, and 7 bases lay between the germline ends. In germline, CDR1 is SGHTA, CDR2 FQGNSA.